This T cell receptor (beta chain) came from a study of blood T cell repertoires in COVID-19. About the study: Both acute and convalescent COVID-19 samples were obtained from the United States, Italy and Spain. T cells, B-cell-depleted T cells, or PBMCs supplied cDNA or gDNA.

The CDR3 runs 14 residues. Germline V gives CDR1 MNHEY, CDR2 SVGAGI. V was clipped by 6 bases and J by 5 bases; unmatched bases: 4. Produced via immunoSEQ multiplex PCR; TCRdb's table is partial and in-frame only. This table holds 95,000 to 110,000 clones, approximately 84% found once. The sequenced material came from peripheral blood. The source of this sequence is a human donor in a cohort sampled during active COVID-19. The V and J genes are TRBV6-5 and TRBJ2-2; 9 nucleotides agree with TRBD2. The CDR3 DNA reads as TGTGCCAGCAGCGTAAGCGGGGGGACCGGGGAGCTGTTTTTT. It yields the protein CASSVSGGTGELFF.